The present T cell receptor (beta chain) was sequenced within a study of molecular identifiers for immune sequencing clone quantification. In regard to this clonotype: The antigen remains unidentified.

Study-wide findings and caveats: Highly expanded clone sizes could end up underestimated if a barcode were shared by identical TCR molecules. Clones above 20 RNA copies contained over 99% of effector molecules and under 1% of naive molecules.

Preparation of the bulk TCR libraries relied on previously described methods and listed TCR primers. Via MiXCR, TCRdb re-called the PCR reads, giving one row per CDR3 protein. The profile shows about 330,000 distinct CDR3 sequences, roughly a quarter of them singletons. Input for naive CD8 libraries was roughly 19,000 to 1,100,000 sorted cells; the RNA fraction used was 10%, 30% or 50%. This sequence originates from a human donor in good health. Some libraries in this study had Jurkat cell RNA spiked in. Source material: naive CD8+ T cells from blood, with Jurkat cell RNA spiked in. Documented subset: FACS-sorted CD8+CD4-CCR7+CD45RA+ naive T cells.

In nucleotides, the CDR3 is TGTGCCAGCAGGTTCGGAGGGGGGATCACAGATACGCAGTATTTT. Amino acids: CASRFGGGITDTQYF. The V and J genes are TRBV12-3 or TRBV12-4 and TRBJ2-3; D assignment may be TRBD1 or TRBD2 (6 bases each). V lost 6 bases, J lost 2 bases, and 15 bases lay in between. CDR3 length: 15 residues.